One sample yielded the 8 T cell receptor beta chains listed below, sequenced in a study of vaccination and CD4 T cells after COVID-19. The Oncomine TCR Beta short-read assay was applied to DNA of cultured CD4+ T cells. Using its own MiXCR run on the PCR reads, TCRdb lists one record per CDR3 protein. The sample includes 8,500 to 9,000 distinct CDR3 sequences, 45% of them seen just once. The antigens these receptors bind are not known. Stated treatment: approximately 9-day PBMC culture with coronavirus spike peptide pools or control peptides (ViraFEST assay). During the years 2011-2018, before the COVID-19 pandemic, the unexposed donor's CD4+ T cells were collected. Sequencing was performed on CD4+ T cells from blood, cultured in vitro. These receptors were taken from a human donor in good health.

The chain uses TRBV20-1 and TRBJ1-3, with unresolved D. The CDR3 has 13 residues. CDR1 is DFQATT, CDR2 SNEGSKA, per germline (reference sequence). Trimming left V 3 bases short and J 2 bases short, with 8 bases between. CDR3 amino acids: CSARLGAGNTIYF. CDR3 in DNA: TGCAGTGCTAGGTTAGGTGCTGGAAACACCATATATTTT.

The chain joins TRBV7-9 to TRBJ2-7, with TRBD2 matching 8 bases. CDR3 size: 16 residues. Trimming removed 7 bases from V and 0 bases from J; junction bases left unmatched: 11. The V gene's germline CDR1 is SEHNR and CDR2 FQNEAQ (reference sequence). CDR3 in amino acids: CASTFFTSGGSYEQYF. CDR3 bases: TGTGCCAGCACCTTCTTCACTAGCGGAGGCTCCTACGAGCAGTACTTC.

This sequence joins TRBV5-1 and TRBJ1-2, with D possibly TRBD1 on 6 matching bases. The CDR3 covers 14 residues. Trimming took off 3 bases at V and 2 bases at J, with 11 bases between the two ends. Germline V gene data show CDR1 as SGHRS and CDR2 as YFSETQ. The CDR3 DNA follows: TGCGCCAGCAGCTCGACCGGGACAAACTATGGCTACACCTTC. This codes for CASSSTGTNYGYTF.

The CDR3 coding sequence is TGCAGTGCTAGAGTAGGAGCGGGGGGTTTCACAGATACGCAGTATTTT. Translation: CSARVGAGGFTDTQYF. V gene TRBV20-1 combines with J gene TRBJ2-3; 9 bases map to TRBD2. The CDR3 loop spans 16 amino acids. Germline CDR1 reads DFQATT; CDR2 reads SNEGSKA (reference sequence). The J segment lost 2 bases and the V segment lost 1 base, leaving 7 bases of the junction unmatched.

In DNA, the CDR3 is TGTGCCAGCAACGGGGGTCGAGATACGCAGTATTTT. Protein sequence: CASNGGRDTQYF. The genes are TRBV2 and TRBJ2-3; D is possibly TRBD2 (6 bases). The germline V gene has CDR1 SNHLY and CDR2 FYNNEI. The CDR3 is made up of 12 amino acids. The V end lost 7 bases, the J end lost 5 bases, and 10 bases lay between the germline ends.

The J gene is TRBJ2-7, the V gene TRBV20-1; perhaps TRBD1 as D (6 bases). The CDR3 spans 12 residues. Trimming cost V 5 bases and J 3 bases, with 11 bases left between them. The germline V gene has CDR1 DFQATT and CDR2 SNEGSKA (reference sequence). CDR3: CSAGQFDYEQYF. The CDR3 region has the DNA TGCAGTGCTGGACAGTTCGACTACGAGCAGTACTTC.

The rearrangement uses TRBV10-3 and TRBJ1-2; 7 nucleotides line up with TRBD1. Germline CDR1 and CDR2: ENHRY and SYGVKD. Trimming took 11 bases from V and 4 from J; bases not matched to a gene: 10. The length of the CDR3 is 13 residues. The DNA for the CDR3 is TGTGCCCTTCCAGACAGGGATAGCTATGGCTACACCTTC. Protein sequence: CALPDRDSYGYTF.

The CDR3 loop is CASSRTGPLDTQYF. CDR3 bases: TGTGCCAGCAGCCGCACAGGGCCGCTGGATACGCAGTATTTT. This rearrangement joins TRBV12-3 or TRBV12-4 to TRBJ2-3; D perhaps matches TRBD1 (6 bases). Between the trimmed V and J ends, which lost 6 bases and 6 bases, there was a span of 16 bases. The length of the CDR3 is 14 residues.